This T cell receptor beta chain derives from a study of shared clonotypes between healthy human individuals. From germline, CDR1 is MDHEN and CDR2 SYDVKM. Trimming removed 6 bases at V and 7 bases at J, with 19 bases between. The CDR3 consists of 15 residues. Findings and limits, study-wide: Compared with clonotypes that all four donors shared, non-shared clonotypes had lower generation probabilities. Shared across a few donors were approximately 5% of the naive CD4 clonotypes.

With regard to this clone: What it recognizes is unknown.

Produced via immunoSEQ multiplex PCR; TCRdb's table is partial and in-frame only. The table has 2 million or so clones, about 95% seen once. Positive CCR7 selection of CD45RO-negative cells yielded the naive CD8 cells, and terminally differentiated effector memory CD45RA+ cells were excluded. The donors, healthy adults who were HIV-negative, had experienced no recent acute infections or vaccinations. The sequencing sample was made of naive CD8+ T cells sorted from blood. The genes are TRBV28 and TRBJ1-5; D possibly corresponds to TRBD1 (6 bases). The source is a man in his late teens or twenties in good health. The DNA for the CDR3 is TGTGCCAGCAGCCTATTAATAGGGGGAGGACAGCCCCAGCATTTT. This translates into CASSLLIGGGQPQHF.